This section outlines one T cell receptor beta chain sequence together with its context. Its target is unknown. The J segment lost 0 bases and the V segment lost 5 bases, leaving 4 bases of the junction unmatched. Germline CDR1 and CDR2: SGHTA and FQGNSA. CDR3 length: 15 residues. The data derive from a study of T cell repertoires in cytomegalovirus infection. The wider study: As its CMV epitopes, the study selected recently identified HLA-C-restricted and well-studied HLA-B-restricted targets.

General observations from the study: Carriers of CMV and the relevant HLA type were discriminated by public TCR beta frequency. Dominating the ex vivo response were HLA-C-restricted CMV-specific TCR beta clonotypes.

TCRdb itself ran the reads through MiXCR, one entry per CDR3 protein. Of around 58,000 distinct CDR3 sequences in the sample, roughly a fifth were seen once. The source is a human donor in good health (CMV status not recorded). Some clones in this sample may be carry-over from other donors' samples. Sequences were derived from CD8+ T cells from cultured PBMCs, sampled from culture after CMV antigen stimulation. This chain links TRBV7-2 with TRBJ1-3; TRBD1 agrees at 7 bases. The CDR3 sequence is CASSRQGYSGNTIYF. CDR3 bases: TGTGCCAGCAGCCGACAGGGCTACTCTGGAAACACCATATATTTT.